The 30 T cell receptor beta chains below all came from one sample that was sequenced in a study of PD-L1 blockade in urothelial cancer. The protocol was immunoSEQ multiplex PCR, while the TCRdb copy is restricted to in-frame clones and leaves out a portion. The table shows some 56,000 clones, with roughly 85% occurring only once. Time point denoted: pretreatment peripheral blood. Specimen: PBMCs, collected around atezolizumab (anti-PD-L1) treatment. The receptors originated from a man between 65 and 85 years old with urothelial cancer.

The chain employs TRBV7-8 and TRBJ2-7, with 11 bases lining up with TRBD1. J gave up 6 bases and V 0 bases, and 4 bases lay outside the gene matches. Germline values: CDR1 SGHVS, CDR2 FQNEAQ. The CDR3 runs to 15 residues. CDR3 protein: CASSLAMDRGREQYF. The CDR3 region has the DNA TGTGCCAGCAGCTTAGCGATGGACAGGGGGCGCGAGCAGTACTTC. The full variable domain, rest sourced from reference TRBV7-8 and TRBJ2-7, is GAGVSQSPRYKVAKRGQDVALRCDPISGHVSLFWYQQALGQGPEFLTYFQNEAQLDKSGLPSDRFFAERPEGSVSTLKIQRTQQEDSAVYLCASSLAMDRGREQYFGPGTRLTVT.

The V gene is TRBV9, the J gene TRBJ2-3; D may be TRBD2 (6 bases). This CDR3 has 20 residues. Trimming removed 3 bases from V and 5 bases from J, with 31 bases in between. Germline assignment: CDR1 SGDLS and CDR2 YYNGEE. The DNA of the CDR3 is TGTGCCAGCAGCGCACGTCCGGGGACGCGGGGAGGTAGCGGAGGAGATACGCAGTATTTT. This translates into CASSARPGTRGGSGGDTQYF.

Regarding this clone: One end of the junction fails to match germline, which may point to a read error. This sequence joins TRBV11-2 and TRBJ2-2; 11 nucleotides align to TRBD2. This CDR3 region has 16 residues. Germline V gene lookup returns CDR1 SGHAT and CDR2 FQNNGV. This CDR3 is CASSPQTSGNPGELFF. The DNA of the CDR3 is TGTGCCAGCAGCCCGCAGACTAGCGGGAACCCCGGGGAGCTGTTTTTT.

The chain carries TRBV10-3 and TRBJ1-1; unclear D gene. The ends were cut back, 3 bases at V and 8 bases at J, with 13 bases in the middle. The germline V gene has CDR1 ENHRY and CDR2 SYGVKD. The CDR3 totals 13 residues. The CDR3 spells CAISERSGEEAFF. CDR3 DNA sequence: TGTGCCATCAGTGAACGAAGCGGGGAGGAAGCTTTCTTT.

The CDR3 DNA reads TGTGCCAGCAGCGTAGGACAGGGGGCGGTTGAGACCCAGTACTTC. The encoded protein is CASSVGQGAVETQYF. The V call is TRBV9, the J call TRBJ2-5, with 10 bases fitting TRBD1. Germline CDR1 SGDLS, CDR2 YYNGEE. The CDR3 runs to 15 residues. With 0 bases clipped from V and 5 bases from J, the junction kept 4 bases outside the gene matches. Together with reference TRBV9 and TRBJ2-5, the CDR3 gives the full variable domain: DSGVTQTPKHLITATGQRVTLRCSPRSGDLSVYWYQQSLDQGLQFLIQYYNGEERAKGNILERFSAQQFPDLHSELNLSSLELGDSALYFCASSVGQGAVETQYFGPGTRLLVL.

In this sample, this clone turned up a few times. This chain connects TRBV27 to TRBJ2-7, with 9 bases identical to TRBD2. CDR3 size: 17 residues. CDR1 and CDR2 from the germline V gene are MNHEY and SMNVEV (reference sequence). The J segment lost 3 bases and the V segment lost 4 bases, leaving 13 bases of the junction unmatched. CDR3: CASSSNPSRLAVYEQYF. The CDR3 DNA reads as TGTGCCAGCAGTTCTAATCCCTCCAGACTAGCGGTCTACGAGCAGTACTTC.

V usage is TRBV19 and J usage is TRBJ2-6; 8 bases are shared with TRBD1. V lost 5 bases to trimming and J lost 0 bases; unmatched junction nucleotides: 6. Per the germline V gene, CDR1 is LNHDA and CDR2 is SQIVND (reference sequence). The CDR3 consists of 17 residues. For the CDR3, the DNA is TGTGCCAGTAGTCTTTGGACAGGGTTCTCTGGGGCCAACGTCCTGACTTTC. It encodes CASSLWTGFSGANVLTF.

The CDR3 here is CASSESGLAGEETQYF. CDR3 DNA sequence: TGCGCCAGCAGTGAATCGGGACTAGCGGGAGAGGAGACCCAGTACTTC. The genes are TRBV10-2 and TRBJ2-5; TRBD2 matches at 14 bases. Looked up from germline, CDR1 is WSHSY and CDR2 is SAAADI. J lost 5 bases, V lost 3 bases, and 5 bases had no gene match. This CDR3 has 16 amino acids.

The chain employs TRBV28 and TRBJ2-1, with D possibly TRBD2 on 9 matching bases. V was clipped by 7 bases and J by 10 bases, with 23 bases between them. CDR1 is MDHEN and CDR2 is SYDVKM in the germline V gene. The length of the CDR3 is 15 residues. In DNA form, the CDR3 reads TGTGCCAGCACCTCCAGGGGGCGGGAGGGCGGGGAGCAGTTCTTC. Translation gives CASTSRGREGGEQFF.

Note on this clone: The junction departs from germline at one end; a sequencing error may be responsible. The V and J genes are TRBV27 and TRBJ1-1, with TRBD1 matching over 11 bases. Germline CDR1 reads MNHEY; CDR2 reads SMNVEV (reference sequence). The CDR3 consists of 17 residues. The CDR3 nucleotides read TGTGCCAGCAGCCGGCATGGGACAGGGGGAGAGAACCCTGAAGCTTTCTTT. It specifies CASSRHGTGGENPEAFF.

The chain combines TRBV5-1 with TRBJ2-1; possibly TRBD2 for D (5 bases). Germline CDR1 and CDR2: SGHRS and YFSETQ. V lost 0 bases and J lost 7, with 17 bases in between. This CDR3 is built from 16 residues. Here the CDR3 reads CASSLELGVTGNEQFF. The CDR3 bases are TGCGCCAGCAGCTTGGAACTGGGAGTAACGGGGAATGAGCAGTTCTTC.

This clone has only a few counts. The chain joins TRBV5-4 to TRBJ2-3; D gene ambiguous. The germline V gene encodes CDR1 SGHNT and CDR2 YYREEE (reference sequence). With 0 bases removed from V and 0 bases from J, the gap between germline ends came to 8 bases. The CDR3 is made up of 15 amino acids. The CDR3, as DNA: TGTGCCAGCAGCTTGGGACTTCCTAGCACAGATACGCAGTATTTT. It is translated as CASSLGLPSTDTQYF.

This sequence joins TRBV27 and TRBJ2-1; 9 positions match TRBD2. Trimming cost V 2 bases and J 9 bases; bases outside gene matches: 17. This CDR3 contains 18 residues. Germline V lookup: CDR1 MNHEY, CDR2 SMNVEV (reference sequence). In nucleotides, the CDR3 is TGTGCCAGCAGTTTACAGTTAGAGGCAGCGGGAGGTACGGGTGAGCAGTTCTTC. It yields the protein CASSLQLEAAGGTGEQFF.

The rearrangement links TRBV5-1 to TRBJ2-7; 7 nucleotides align to TRBD1. Trimming cost V 4 bases and J 4 bases; bases outside gene matches: 8. The CDR3 has 14 residues. Looked up from germline, CDR1 is SGHRS and CDR2 is YFSETQ. The CDR3 loop reads CASSPRDRVYEQYF. Written as DNA, the CDR3 is TGCGCCAGCAGCCCCAGGGACAGAGTTTACGAGCAGTACTTC.

The chain has TRBV7-9 and TRBJ1-5; D gene ambiguous. Trimming cost V 1 base and J 3 bases, with 10 bases left between them. Germline V gene lookup returns CDR1 SEHNR and CDR2 FQNEAQ (reference sequence). CDR3 length: 15 amino acids. The CDR3 DNA reads as TGTGCCAGCAGCTTAGGTAGCAGTTTCAATCAGCCCCAGCATTTT. This sequence encodes CASSLGSSFNQPQHF.

V is TRBV5-6 and J is TRBJ1-1; D might be TRBD1 (5 bases). In germline, CDR1 is SGHDT, CDR2 YYEEEE. The V and J ends lost 0 bases and 7 bases respectively, with 10 bases between them. The CDR3 loop spans 13 amino acids. CDR3 DNA: TGTGCCAGCAGCTTGGGTCTGGGGGGTGAAGCTTTCTTT. Translating gives CASSLGLGGEAFF.

The gene calls are TRBV5-1 and TRBJ1-2, with a tentative D call TRBD1 (5 bases). Trimming removed 3 bases from V and 5 bases from J, with 14 bases in between. This CDR3 comprises 14 residues. Germline V gene data show CDR1 as SGHRS and CDR2 as YFSETQ. CDR3 bases: TGCGCCAGCAGCTGGAAGGGGCCAGAGTATGGCTACACCTTC. Amino acid sequence: CASSWKGPEYGYTF.

The chain employs TRBV7-2 and TRBJ2-3; D might be TRBD2 (6 bases). Germline CDR1 SGHTA, CDR2 FQGNSA. CDR3 size: 15 residues. The V end was cut by 1 base, the J end by 14 bases, with 22 bases between. The CDR3 bases are TGTGCCAGCAGCTTAGGAGGTGGCGGGAACCGATACGCGTATTTT. Translated, it gives CASSLGGGGNRYAYF.

CDR3 sequence: CASSPRGGETQYF. DNA for the CDR3: TGTGCCAGCAGCCCCCGGGGGGGAGAGACCCAGTACTTC. The V gene is TRBV7-9, the J gene TRBJ2-5; TRBD2 aligns across 8 bases. Trimming removed 5 bases from V and 4 bases from J; junction bases left unmatched: 3. CDR3 size: 13 residues. Germline V gene data show CDR1 as SEHNR and CDR2 as FQNEAQ (reference sequence). Using reference TRBV7-9 and TRBJ2-5 for the parts outside the CDR3, the full variable domain is DTGVSQNPRHKITKRGQNVTFRCDPISEHNRLYWYRQTLGQGPEFLTYFQNEAQLEKSRLLSDRFSAERPKGSFSTLEIQRTEQGDSAMYLCASSPRGGETQYFGPGTRLLVL.

The CDR3 DNA reads as TGCGCCAGCACCGGAGAACCAGATACGCAGTATTTT. Translated: CASTGEPDTQYF. The chain employs TRBV10-2 and TRBJ2-3; D unclear. Looked up from germline, CDR1 is WSHSY and CDR2 is SAAADI. This CDR3 is built from 12 residues. Trimming removed 7 bases from V and 4 bases from J, with 9 bases in between.

The rearrangement uses TRBV10-3 and TRBJ2-1; D not certain. The CDR3 extends over 14 amino acids. CDR1 and CDR2 (germline): ENHRY, SYGVKD. Between the trimmed V and J ends, which lost 4 bases and 5 bases, there was a span of 12 bases. The CDR3 protein is CAISASLRDNEQFF. The CDR3 DNA reads TGTGCCATCAGTGCTAGTCTTAGAGACAATGAGCAGTTCTTC.

The rearrangement links TRBV2 to TRBJ2-5, with TRBD1 identical over 7 bases. The CDR3 totals 14 residues. CDR1 is SNHLY and CDR2 is FYNNEI in the germline V gene. With V trimmed by 6 bases and J by 0 bases, 4 bases remained unmatched. The CDR3 coding sequence is TGTGCCAGCAGCGTAGACAGGGACCAAGAGACCCAGTACTTC. Amino acid sequence: CASSVDRDQETQYF.

V usage is TRBV2 and J usage is TRBJ1-4; D gene uncertain. Germline CDR1 and CDR2: SNHLY and FYNNEI. The CDR3 is 14 residues long. Trimming removed 3 bases from V and 0 bases from J, with 5 bases in between. Here the CDR3 reads CASSDSATNEKLFF. CDR3 DNA: TGTGCCAGCAGTGACAGCGCAACTAATGAAAAACTGTTTTTT.

The chain links TRBV5-5 to TRBJ2-5; D possibly corresponds to TRBD1 (6 bases). CDR3 length: 13 amino acids. In germline, CDR1 is SGHKS, CDR2 YYEKEE (reference sequence). The V end was cut by 4 bases, the J end by 5 bases, with 12 bases between. The CDR3 DNA reads TGTGCCAGCAGCCCGACAGGCTCCGAGACCCAGTACTTC. This encodes CASSPTGSETQYF.

The V and J genes are TRBV28 and TRBJ1-5; possibly TRBD1 for D (5 bases). This CDR3 is 15 amino acids long. Germline loops: CDR1 MDHEN, CDR2 SYDVKM. Trimming cost V 4 bases and J 5 bases, with 15 bases left between them. The CDR3 protein is CASSSRRGSYQPQHF. The CDR3 DNA reads as TGTGCCAGCAGTTCGCGGAGGGGCTCCTATCAGCCCCAGCATTTT.

The rearrangement links TRBV11-2 to TRBJ2-5; no clear D gene. Germline lookup yields CDR1 SGHAT and CDR2 FQNNGV. The CDR3 length is 14 residues. Trimming removed 0 bases from V and 5 bases from J, with 10 bases in between. CDR3 DNA sequence: TGTGCCAGCAGCTTAGATATCAGGTCGGAGACCCAGTACTTC. Translation gives CASSLDIRSETQYF.

This clone was observed a single time. CDR3 residues: CASSGGATDTQYF. The CDR3 region has the DNA TGTGCCAGCAGTGGCGGAGCCACAGATACGCAGTATTTT. The J gene is TRBJ2-3, the V gene TRBV6-4; no firm D call. This CDR3 comprises 13 residues. V lost 4 bases and J lost 2, with 7 bases in between. Looked up from germline, CDR1 is MRHNA and CDR2 is SNTAGT.

This clone was seen just once. The chain carries TRBV6-1 and TRBJ2-7; tentatively, D is TRBD2 (5 bases). The germline gives CDR1 MNHNS, CDR2 SASEGT. Trimming removed 3 bases at V and 2 bases at J, with 17 bases between. The CDR3 has 16 amino acids. The chain's CDR3 is CASSDPGSAHPYEQYF. The CDR3 bases are TGTGCCAGCAGTGATCCTGGTAGCGCCCATCCCTACGAGCAGTACTTC.

This sequence joins TRBV28 and TRBJ1-3; possibly TRBD1 for D (5 bases). The CDR3 sequence is 16 residues long. V shed 5 bases and J shed 3 bases, with 17 bases lying between them. Germline loops: CDR1 MDHEN, CDR2 SYDVKM. CDR3 nucleotides: TGTGCCAGCAGTCCGCTAGCGGGGGGGGTTGGAAACACCATATATTTT. Protein sequence: CASSPLAGGVGNTIYF.

In this sample, this clone turned up once. V usage is TRBV7-6 and J usage is TRBJ2-5; D gene uncertain. CDR3 length: 13 amino acids. CDR1 and CDR2 (germline): SGHVS, FNYEAQ. V lost 6 bases to trimming and J lost 5 bases, with 13 bases between them. CDR3 DNA: TGTGCCAGCAGGGGCACGCCGGATGAGACCCAGTACTTC. Its translation: CASRGTPDETQYF.